These T cell receptor beta chains were read from a single sample in a study of blood T cell repertoires in COVID-19. Profiled with immunoSEQ multiplex PCR; TCRdb holds only in-frame clones, not every one. The sample consists of 100,000 to 120,000 clones, 84% of them appearing once. The specimen was peripheral blood. These receptor sequences come from a woman in her 40s with acute or convalescent COVID-19. CDR3s include the opening cysteine and the closing phenylalanine or tryptophan. The D gene is left open where the match is weak. For some rows the clone size is stated as once, few or many, or as a class when expanded; others skip it.

abundance	j_gene	v_gene	d_gene	CDR3aa	CDR3nt
-	TRBJ1-6	TRBV5-1	-	CASSPAGASSPLHF	TGCGCCAGCAGCCCTGCGGGGGCGAGTTCACCCCTCCACTTT
-	TRBJ2-5	TRBV20-1	-	CSASLNSQQETQYF	TGCAGTGCTAGTCTGAATTCGCAGCAAGAGACCCAGTACTTC
once	TRBJ2-5	TRBV15	TRBD1	CATSRPTGGGWETQYF	TGTGCCACCAGCAGACCGACAGGGGGAGGGTGGGAGACCCAGTACTTC
few	TRBJ1-6	TRBV9	-	CASSVEGHGFNSPLHF	TGTGCCAGCAGCGTAGAGGGACATGGCTTTAATTCACCCCTCCACTTT
-	TRBJ1-1	TRBV6-6	-	CASSYFGDTEAFF	TGTGCCAGCAGTTACTTCGGGGACACTGAAGCTTTCTTT
-	TRBJ2-2	TRBV3-1/TRBV3-2	TRBD2	CASSQARSGGTGELFF	TGTGCCAGCAGCCAGGCGCGTAGCGGGGGGACCGGGGAGCTGTTTTTT
-	TRBJ2-7	TRBV12-2	-	CASRLPRDSGAPDSYEQYF	TGTGCAAGTCGCTTACCCCGAGATAGCGGGGCCCCCGATTCCTACGAGCAGTACTTC
-	TRBJ1-2	TRBV27	TRBD1	CASSFRTGGDYGYTF	TGTGCCAGCAGTTTCAGGACAGGGGGGGACTATGGCTACACCTTC
-	TRBJ1-3	TRBV10-3	-	CAIGTDSGNTIYF	TGTGCCATCGGTACAGATTCTGGAAACACCATATATTTT
few	TRBJ2-2	TRBV30	-	CAWTPIDTGELFF	TGTGCCTGGACACCTATCGACACCGGGGAGCTGTTTTTT
-	TRBJ2-1	TRBV9	TRBD2	CASSVRLAGRLSYNEQFF	TGTGCCAGCAGCGTACGTCTAGCGGGGCGACTCTCCTACAATGAGCAGTTCTTC
-	TRBJ2-2	TRBV6-5	TRBD2	CASSYPLAGGDGELFF	TGTGCCAGCAGTTACCCGTTAGCGGGGGGAGACGGGGAGCTGTTTTTT
-	TRBJ2-3	TRBV7-3	TRBD2	CASSLTRTSGGADTQYF	TGTGCCAGCAGCTTAACGAGGACTAGCGGGGGGGCAGATACGCAGTATTTT
-	TRBJ1-1	TRBV7-2	-	CVGQRTSLNTEAFF	TGTGTCGGACAGAGGACATCCCTGAACACTGAAGCTTTCTTT
once	TRBJ2-2	TRBV5-1	TRBD2	CASSKLAGANTGELFF	TGCGCCAGCAGCAAACTAGCGGGGGCCAACACCGGGGAGCTGTTTTTT
-	TRBJ1-2	TRBV4-1	-	CASSHDLDRTRTF	TGCGCCAGCAGCCACGACCTAGACAGGACGCGCACCTTC
-	TRBJ2-1	TRBV7-2	-	CASSSSSVSSYNEQFF	TGTGCCAGCAGCTCCTCTAGCGTTAGCTCCTACAATGAGCAGTTCTTC
-	TRBJ2-7	TRBV24-1	-	CATSGFNERCIDEQYF	TGTGCCACCAGTGGTTTTAATGAACGGTGTATCGACGAGCAGTACTTC
-	TRBJ2-1	TRBV7-6	TRBD1	CASSVQGSSYNEQFF	TGTGCCAGCAGCGTACAGGGGAGCTCCTACAATGAGCAGTTCTTC
-	TRBJ1-1	TRBV19	-	CASRQVPTEAFF	TGTGCCAGTCGGCAGGTCCCCACTGAAGCTTTCTTT
-	TRBJ1-1	TRBV6-2/TRBV6-3	-	CASSNPLTGLNTEAFF	TGTGCCAGCAGTAACCCTTTGACAGGATTGAACACTGAAGCTTTCTTT
few	TRBJ1-3	TRBV7-6	TRBD1	CASSYSPGTGGNRNTIYF	TGTGCCAGCAGTTATTCGCCGGGGACAGGGGGGAATAGAAACACCATATATTTT
-	TRBJ2-7	TRBV2	-	CASSFDDRRAYEQYF	TGTGCCAGCAGTTTCGATGACAGGAGAGCCTACGAGCAGTACTTC
-	TRBJ1-2	TRBV30	TRBD1	CAWQGTGGQGYTF	TGTGCCTGGCAAGGAACAGGGGGGCAGGGCTACACCTTC
few	TRBJ2-7	TRBV19	TRBD1	CASSPLDRADEQYF	TGTGCCAGTAGTCCCTTGGACAGGGCAGACGAGCAGTACTTC
-	TRBJ2-7	TRBV12-5	TRBD1	CASGSMDRGEQYF	TGTGCTAGTGGTTCAATGGACAGGGGCGAGCAGTACTTC
-	TRBJ2-7	TRBV30	TRBD1	CAWSVQGQGVTYEQYF	TGTGCCTGGAGTGTACAAGGACAGGGGGTAACCTACGAGCAGTACTTC